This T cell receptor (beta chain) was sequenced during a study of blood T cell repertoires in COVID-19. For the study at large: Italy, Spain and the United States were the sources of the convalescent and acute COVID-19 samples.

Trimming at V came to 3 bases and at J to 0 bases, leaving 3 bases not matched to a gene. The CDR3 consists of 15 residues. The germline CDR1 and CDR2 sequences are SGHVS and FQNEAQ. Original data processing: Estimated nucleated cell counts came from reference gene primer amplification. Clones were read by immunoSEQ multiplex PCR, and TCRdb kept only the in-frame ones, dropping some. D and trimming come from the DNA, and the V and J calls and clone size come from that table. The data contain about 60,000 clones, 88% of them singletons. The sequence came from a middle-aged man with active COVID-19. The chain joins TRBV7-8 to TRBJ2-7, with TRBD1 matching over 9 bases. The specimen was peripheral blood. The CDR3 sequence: CASSFEDRGSYEQYF. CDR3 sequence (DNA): TGTGCCAGCAGCTTTGAGGACAGGGGCTCCTACGAGCAGTACTTC. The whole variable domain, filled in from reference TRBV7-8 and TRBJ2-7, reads GAGVSQSPRYKVAKRGQDVALRCDPISGHVSLFWYQQALGQGPEFLTYFQNEAQLDKSGLPSDRFFAERPEGSVSTLKIQRTQQEDSAVYLCASSFEDRGSYEQYFGPGTRLTVT.